This T cell receptor beta chain derives from a study of a mutant IDH1 vaccine in newly diagnosed glioma. Study context: Vaccination started 4-6 weeks after radiotherapy alone, or with temozolomide cycles. Males made up 62.5% and females about 40% of treated patients, whose mean age was approximately 40 years.

The germline gives CDR1 MNHEY, CDR2 SVGAGI. The CDR3 runs to 15 residues. Trimming removed 4 bases from V and 0 bases from J, with 7 bases in between. Time point meaning: week 11, during vaccination. The vaccine gave 300 ug of a 20-mer mutant IDH1 peptide subcutaneously per dose. To note about this clone: Its antigen is currently unknown.

TCRdb's copy holds only in-frame clones and misses some; the assay was immunoSEQ multiplex PCR. Here the sample spans more than 30,000 clones, 90% being singletons. Material: PBMCs, obtained from a glioma patient whose treatment included an IDH1 peptide vaccine. The chain joins TRBV6-5 to TRBJ2-6; unclear D gene. The clonotype comes from a man aged 18 to 30 with glioma. CDR3 in amino acids: CASSSPGSGANVLTF. Here the CDR3 DNA reads TGTGCCAGCAGTTCACCGGGCTCTGGGGCCAACGTCCTGACTTTC.